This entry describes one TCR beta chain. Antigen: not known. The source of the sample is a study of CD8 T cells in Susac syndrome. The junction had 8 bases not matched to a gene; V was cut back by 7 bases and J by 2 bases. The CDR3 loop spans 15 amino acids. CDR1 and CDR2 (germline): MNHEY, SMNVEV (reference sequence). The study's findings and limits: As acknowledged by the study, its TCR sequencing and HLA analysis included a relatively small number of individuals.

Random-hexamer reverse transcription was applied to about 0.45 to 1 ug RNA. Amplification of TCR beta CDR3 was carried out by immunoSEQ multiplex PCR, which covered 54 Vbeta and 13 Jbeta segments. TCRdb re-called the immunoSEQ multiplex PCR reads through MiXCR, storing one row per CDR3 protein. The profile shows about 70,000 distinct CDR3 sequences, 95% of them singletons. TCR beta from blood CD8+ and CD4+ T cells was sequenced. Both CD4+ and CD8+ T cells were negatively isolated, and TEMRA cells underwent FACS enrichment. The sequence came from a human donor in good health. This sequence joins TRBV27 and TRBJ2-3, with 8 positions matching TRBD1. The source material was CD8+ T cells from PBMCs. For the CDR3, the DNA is TGTGCCAGCACCTACGGGACAGGTCCCACAGATACGCAGTATTTT. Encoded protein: CASTYGTGPTDTQYF.